This T cell receptor (beta chain) was documented in a study of OX40 agonist ivuxolimab in advanced cancers. Across the whole study: Ivuxolimab is an agonistic anti-OX40 (CD134) antibody, and patients were treated with it. General study findings and limits: Among T cells, CD8+ cells averaged more expanded clones than CD4+ cells.

In germline, CDR1 is MDHEN, CDR2 SYDVKM. Unmatched junction bases numbered 7, after V lost 6 bases and J lost 7 bases. This CDR3 is 14 amino acids long. Only in-frame clones appear in the TCRdb table, and some are missing; sequencing was by immunoSEQ multiplex PCR. The data contain under 25,000 clones, 80% to 90% of them singletons. A word on this clone: What it binds is unknown.

This clonotype originated in an adult with an advanced solid tumor such as melanoma, head and neck, liver or kidney cancer. The material was CD4+ or CD8+ T cells sorted from blood, obtained in a trial of the OX40 agonist ivuxolimab. The rearrangement joins TRBV28 to TRBJ1-5; TRBD1 agrees at 9 bases. The CDR3 region is CASRWTGVSQPQHF. Here the CDR3 DNA reads TGTGCCAGCAGATGGACAGGGGTTTCCCAGCCCCAGCATTTT.